This TCR beta chain appears in the sequencing data of a study of blood T cell repertoires in COVID-19. Study-wide context: Acute and convalescent COVID-19 samples came from the United States, Italy and Spain. Sample material is recorded as cDNA or gDNA derived from T cells, B-cell-depleted T cells, or PBMCs.

How the authors handled the data: Estimation of nucleated cell counts relied on the amplification of reference gene primers. Sequencing used immunoSEQ multiplex PCR; TCRdb keeps in-frame clones, though not all of them. That table gives V, J and clone size, and the DNA gave D and trimming. The sample has 70,000 to 85,000 clones, 86% seen once. The V and J ends lost 5 bases and 7 bases, in that order; junction bases with no gene match: 9. This CDR3 comprises 16 residues. Germline CDR1 reads SGHNT; CDR2 reads YENEEA. The source of this sequence is a woman older than 75 in a cohort sampled during active or convalescent COVID-19. The gene calls are TRBV11-3 and TRBJ2-1, with 12 positions matching TRBD2. The sample taken for sequencing was peripheral blood. Here the CDR3 reads CASSPRTSGIGNEQFF. Written as DNA, the CDR3 is TGTGCCAGCAGCCCTAGGACTAGCGGGATCGGGAATGAGCAGTTCTTC.